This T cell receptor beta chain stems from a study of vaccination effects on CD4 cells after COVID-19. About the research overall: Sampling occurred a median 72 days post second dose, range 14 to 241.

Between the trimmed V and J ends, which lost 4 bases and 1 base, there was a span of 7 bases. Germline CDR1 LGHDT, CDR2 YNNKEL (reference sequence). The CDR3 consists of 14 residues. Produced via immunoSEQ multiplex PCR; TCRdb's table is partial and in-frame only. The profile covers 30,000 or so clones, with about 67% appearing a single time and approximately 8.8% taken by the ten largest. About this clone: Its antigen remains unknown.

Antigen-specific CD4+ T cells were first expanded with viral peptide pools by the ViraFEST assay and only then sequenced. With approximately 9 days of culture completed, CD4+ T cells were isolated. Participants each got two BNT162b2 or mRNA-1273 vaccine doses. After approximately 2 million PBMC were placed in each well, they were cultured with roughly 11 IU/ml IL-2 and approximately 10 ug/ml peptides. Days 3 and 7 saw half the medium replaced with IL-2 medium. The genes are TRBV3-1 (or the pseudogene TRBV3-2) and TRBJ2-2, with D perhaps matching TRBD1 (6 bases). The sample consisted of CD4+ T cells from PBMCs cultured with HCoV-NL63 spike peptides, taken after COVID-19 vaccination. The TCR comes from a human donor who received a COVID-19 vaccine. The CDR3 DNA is TGTGCCAGCAGCCGAGGGGGGAACACCGGGGAGCTGTTTTTT. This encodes CASSRGGNTGELFF.